The entry below describes one TCR beta chain. This entry is derived from a study of response to subunit inactivated influenza vaccine. The germline V gene encodes CDR1 MGHDK and CDR2 SYGVNS. This CDR3 is 14 amino acids long. Trimming took 1 base from V and 5 from J, leaving 11 bases between them. MiXCR, applied by TCRdb to the RT-PCR reads, yields one record per CDR3 protein. The table includes hundreds of thousands of distinct CDR3 sequences, roughly 13% detected once. Sequencing was performed on PBMCs from blood, taken 14 to 15 days before vaccination. The chain is built from TRBV25-1 and TRBJ1-1; a possible D gene is TRBD1 (5 bases). This TCR came from a man aged 45 to 65 who received an inactivated influenza vaccine. The CDR3 DNA reads as TGTGCCAGCAGTGAATTTGGGGGTGAAACTGAAGCTTTCTTT. Its translation is CASSEFGGETEAFF.